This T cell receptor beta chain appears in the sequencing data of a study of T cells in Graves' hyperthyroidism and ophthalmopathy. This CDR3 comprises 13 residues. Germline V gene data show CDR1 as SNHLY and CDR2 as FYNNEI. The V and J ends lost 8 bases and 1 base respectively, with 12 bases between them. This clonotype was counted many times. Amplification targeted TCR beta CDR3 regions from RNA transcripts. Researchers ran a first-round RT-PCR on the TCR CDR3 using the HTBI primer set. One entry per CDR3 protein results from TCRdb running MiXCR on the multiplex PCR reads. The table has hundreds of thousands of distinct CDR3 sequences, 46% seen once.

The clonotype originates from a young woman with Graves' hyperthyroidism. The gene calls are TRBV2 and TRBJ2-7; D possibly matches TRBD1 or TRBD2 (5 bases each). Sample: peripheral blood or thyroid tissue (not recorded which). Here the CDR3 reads CASGDRTSYEQYF. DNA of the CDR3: TGTGCCAGCGGGGACCGAACGTCCTACGAGCAGTACTTC.